This T cell receptor beta chain was sequenced in a study of monozygotic twins with inflammatory bowel disease. During cDNA synthesis, UMIs that each contained a 6-nucleotide sample barcode were added by means of template switching. TCRdb reprocessed the 5' RACE reads and stores each CDR3 protein as one record, lacking DNA. Its listing shows 80,000 or so distinct CDR3 sequences. Notes on the study in general: Healthy twins shared more clonotypes with others than IBD patients, most markedly active ones.

Whole blood supplied total RNA, and T cells were not sorted. To note about this clonotype: Its antigen is not known.

The sequencing input was blood. The TCR was taken from a human donor with ulcerative colitis or Crohn's disease, or a healthy co-twin of an affected twin (not recorded which).

The CDR3 sequence: CASSKIGETQYF. This rearrangement joins TRBV7-8 to TRBJ2-5. The CDR3 totals 12 residues. CDR1 is SGHVS, CDR2 FQNEAQ, per germline.